This T cell receptor (beta chain) was retrieved from a study of OX40 agonist ivuxolimab in advanced cancers. On the study more broadly: Earlier anti-PD-1, anti-PD-L1 or anti-CTLA-4 therapy was permitted; 30% to 50% had received some. Partial responses occurred in three patients (one hepatocellular carcinoma, two cutaneous melanoma). General study results and limits: The antigens recognized by the expanded peripheral T cells, that is their antigen specificity, were not determined.

As regards this clone: Its antigen is unknown.

This CDR3 is built from 14 residues. Germline V CDR1 and CDR2: LNHDA, SQIVND (reference sequence). The V end was cut by 4 bases, the J end by 0 bases, with 6 bases between. Sequencing used immunoSEQ multiplex PCR; TCRdb keeps in-frame clones, though not all of them. The sample lists 77,000 or so clones, under 80% occurring once. Material: CD4+ or CD8+ T cells sorted from blood, obtained in a trial of the OX40 agonist ivuxolimab. The gene calls are TRBV19 and TRBJ1-4; D uncertain. This clonotype was obtained from an adult with an advanced solid tumor such as melanoma, head and neck, liver or kidney cancer. CDR3 protein: CASSNIATNEKLFF. DNA of the CDR3: TGTGCCAGTAGTAACATAGCAACTAATGAAAAACTGTTTTTT.